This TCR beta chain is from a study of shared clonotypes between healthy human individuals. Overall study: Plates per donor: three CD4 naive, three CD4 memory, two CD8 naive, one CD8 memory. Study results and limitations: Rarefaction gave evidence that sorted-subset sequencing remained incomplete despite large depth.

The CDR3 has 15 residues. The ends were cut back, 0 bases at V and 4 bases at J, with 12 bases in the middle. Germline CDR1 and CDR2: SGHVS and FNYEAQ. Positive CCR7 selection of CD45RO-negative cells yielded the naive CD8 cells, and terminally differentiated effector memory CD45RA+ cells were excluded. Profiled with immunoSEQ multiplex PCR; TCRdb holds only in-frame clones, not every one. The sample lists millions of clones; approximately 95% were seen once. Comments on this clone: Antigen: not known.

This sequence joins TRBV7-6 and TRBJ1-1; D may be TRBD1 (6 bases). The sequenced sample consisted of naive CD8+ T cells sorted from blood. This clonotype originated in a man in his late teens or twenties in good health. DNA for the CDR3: TGTGCCAGCAGCTTAGCTTCGGGGGCGGGCACTGAAGCTTTCTTT. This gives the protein CASSLASGAGTEAFF.